A single T cell receptor beta chain is shown here with its context. These data belong to a study of blood T cell repertoires in COVID-19. CDR1 is KGHSH, CDR2 LQKENI, per germline. This CDR3 has 13 residues. V lost 3 bases to trimming and J lost 8 bases, with 11 bases between them. In the authors' workflow: By means of reference gene primer amplification, nucleated cell counts were estimated. Clones were read by immunoSEQ multiplex PCR, and TCRdb kept only the in-frame ones, dropping some. The V and J calls and clone size come from that table; D and trimming were worked out from the DNA. The data contain roughly 140,000 clones, just over 85% of them singletons.

The sequence came from a man between 65 and 79 years old with acute or convalescent COVID-19. The gene calls are TRBV18 and TRBJ1-5, with D perhaps matching TRBD1 (5 bases). The specimen was peripheral blood. The CDR3, as DNA: TGTGCCAGCTCACCCGACTGGGGGGAGCCCCAGCATTTT. It specifies CASSPDWGEPQHF.